A single sample gave rise to the 13 T cell receptor delta chains below, sequenced in a study of γδ T cells in repeated Plasmodium falciparum infection. Bulk repertoires came from Vgamma9/Vdelta2+ or Vdelta2-negative gammadelta T cells flow-sorted from PBMC. TCRdb re-called the multiplex PCR reads using CATT. The table includes more than 70,000 delta-chain clones, over 0.75% detected once. Sequencing was done on a sample of gamma-delta T cells from blood. The origin of the receptors is a pool of human donors (malaria-infected and uninfected, not separated).

A few counts support this clone. TCRdb lists the protein of a much larger clone for this DNA, which differs at residue 14, so this is likely a read error; the protein given here is translated from the DNA itself. The V call is TRDV1, the J call TRDJ1; 7 bases agree with TRDD2. Assignment of the J gene here rests on matching the DNA to germline, because TCRdb gives none. This CDR3 region has 18 residues. With 4 bases clipped from V and 7 bases from J, the junction kept 21 bases outside the gene matches. CDR1 and CDR2 from the germline V gene are TSWWSYY and QGS. CDR3 bases: TGTGCTCTTGGGGTAAAATTCCTACGTTCGGAGCTTCCCGGTAAACTCATCTTT. It is translated as CALGVKFLRSELPGKLIF.

This clone was recorded a few times. The TCRdb record carries a much larger clone's protein, which differs from this DNA's translation at residue 3; a read error is the likely cause, and the protein listed here is the DNA translation. This sequence joins TRDV2 and TRDJ1; 9 bases line up with TRDD3. The J gene was not available in TCRdb and was assigned here by matching the DNA to germline segments. Germline V gene sequence: CDR1 GEAIGNYY, CDR2 EKD. CDR3 length: 19 residues. CDR3 in amino acids: CARDTVGTGGPKYTDKLIF. The CDR3, as DNA: TGTGCCCGTGACACCGTTGGTACTGGGGGACCAAAGTACACCGATAAACTCATCTTT.

This clone was found a few times. TCRdb's protein, taken from a much larger clone, differs from this DNA's translation at residue 6, likely owing to a read error; the protein displayed comes from the DNA. The chain links TRDV1 to TRDJ1, with 10 bases lining up with TRDD3. Here the J gene was assigned by germline matching of the DNA, as TCRdb has none. There are 19 residues in the CDR3. V shed 5 bases, J shed 9 bases, and the junction held 24 bases outside the gene matches. Per germline, CDR1 TSWWSYY and CDR2 QGS. The CDR3 coding sequence is TGTGCTCTTGGGTTTCGATCTACGAGCACTGGGGGATTGGCCCTACAACTCATCTTT. Encoded protein: CALGFRSTSTGGLALQLIF.

Details on this clone: With a far larger clone one base away, a read error is the likely cause. Other DNA variants within this sample encode the same CDR3. This rearrangement joins TRDV1 to TRDJ3, with 12 bases matching TRDD3. The J gene is absent in TCRdb and was assigned here via DNA matching to germline. CDR3 length equals 24 residues. With 2 bases clipped from V and 0 bases from J, the junction kept 17 bases outside the gene matches. CDR1 and CDR2 from the germline V gene are TSWWSYY and QGS. The DNA of the CDR3 is TGTGCTCTTGGGGAAAGACCCTACCTTCCAACTGGGGGATACTTCTCCTGGGACACCCGACAGATGTTTTTC. It yields the protein CALGERPYLPTGGYFSWDTRQMFF.

This clone was recorded at least ten times. The protein in TCRdb stems from a much larger clone and differs at residue 6 from this DNA's translation, likely a read error; here the protein is translated from the DNA. The chain is built from TRDV2 and TRDJ1; the match to TRDD3 covers 8 bases. TCRdb leaves out the J gene; it was filled in here by matching the DNA to germline. Per the germline V gene, CDR1 is GEAIGNYY and CDR2 is EKD. The CDR3 sequence is 15 residues long. Trimming cost V 0 bases and J 4 bases; bases outside gene matches: 6. CDR3 protein: CACDTAGDRGDKLIF. CDR3 DNA sequence: TGTGCCTGTGACACCGCGGGGGATAGGGGCGATAAACTCATCTTT.

A note on this clone: TCRdb's entry gives the protein of a much larger clone, which mismatches this DNA's translation at residue 9, likely from a read error; the protein reported here is translated from the DNA. The V call is TRDV1, the J call TRDJ1; TRDD3 matches at 11 bases. The J gene is not listed in TCRdb, so it was assigned here from a DNA match to germline. From germline, CDR1 is TSWWSYY and CDR2 QGS. This CDR3 has 18 residues. CDR3 in DNA: TGCGCTCTTGGGGAACTCAATTTTTCTACGGTTGGGGGATACGGACTCATCTTT. Translated, it gives CALGELNFSTVGGYGLIF.

For this clone: It is likely a read error: a sequence one base away is far more abundant. Other DNA sequences from this sample encode an identical CDR3 as well. V usage is TRDV2 and J usage is TRDJ1, with 7 bases matching TRDD3. The J gene is not listed in TCRdb, so it was assigned here from a DNA match to germline. Germline CDR1 and CDR2: GEAIGNYY and EKD. V gave up 0 bases and J gave up 0 bases; unmatched junction bases: 6. CDR3 length: 16 amino acids. The CDR3 reads CACDTVGGGDTDKLIF. The CDR3 nucleotides read TGTGCCTGTGACACCGTTGGGGGAGGAGACACCGATAAACTCATCTTT.

Details on this clone: This DNA's translation differs at residue 10 from TCRdb's protein, which comes from a much larger clone; a read error is likely, and the protein shown is translated from the DNA. The chain links TRDV2 to TRDJ4, with TRDD3 identical over 7 bases. TCRdb leaves out the J gene; it was filled in here by matching the DNA to germline. The V and J ends lost 0 bases and 3 bases, in that order; junction bases with no gene match: 18. Per the germline V gene, CDR1 is GEAIGNYY and CDR2 is EKD. There are 18 residues in the CDR3. DNA of the CDR3: TGTGCCTGTGACACCGTCGGTGGGGGACACGCATACGAAGGACCCCTGATCTTT. It encodes CACDTVGGGHAYEGPLIF.

In this sample, this clone turned up many times. The translation of this DNA and the TCRdb protein of a much larger clone differ at residue 14, probably owing to a read error; the protein shown here is translated from the DNA. CDR3 DNA sequence: TGTGCCTGTGACACGGGGATTTATAGGATCACCGATAAACCCATCTTT. Encoded protein: CACDTGIYRITDKPIF. V gene TRDV2 combines with J gene TRDJ1, with D perhaps matching TRDD3 (6 bases). CDR1 and CDR2 (germline): GEAIGNYY, EKD. The CDR3 is 16 amino acids.

To note about this clone: Only one base separates this from a far larger clonotype, so it likely reflects a read error. The same CDR3 arises from other DNA sequences in this sample as well. The chain has TRDV1 and TRDJ1, with 13 bases that match TRDD3. TCRdb gives no J gene; it was assigned here by matching the DNA to germline. CDR1 is TSWWSYY, CDR2 QGS, per germline. This CDR3 has 22 amino acids. V gave up 1 base and J gave up 4 bases; unmatched junction bases: 21. The CDR3 DNA reads TGTGCTCTTGGGGAACCATACGTCGGAACCTATACTGGGGGATACGCTAACGATAAACTCATCTTT. It is translated as CALGEPYVGTYTGGYANDKLIF.

This clone was picked up many times. A far more abundant clone sits one base away, making this likely a read error. This specimen includes other DNA sequences encoding the same CDR3. V gene TRAV36/DV7 combines with J gene TRDJ1; 12 positions agree with TRDD3. CDR1 and CDR2 (germline): VTNFRS, LTSSGIE (reference sequence). The CDR3 is made up of 23 amino acids. For the CDR3, the DNA is TGTGCTGTGGAAGGGTTTGCGCGACGAAACTACTGGGGGATACTTAGGTACACCGACAAACTCATCTTT. Its protein is CAVEGFARRNYWGILRYTDKLIF. The whole variable domain, filled in from reference TRAV36/DV7 and TRDJ1, reads EDKVVQSPLSLVVHEGDTVTLNCSYEVTNFRSLLWYKQEKKAPTFLFMLTSSGIEKKSGRLSSILDKKELSSILNITATQTGDSAIYLCAVEGFARRNYWGILRYTDKLIFGKGTRVTVEP.

Of note for this clone: This DNA's translation differs at residue 17 from TCRdb's protein, which comes from a much larger clone; a read error is likely, and the protein shown is translated from the DNA. The genes are TRDV2 and TRDJ1, with 8 nucleotides matching TRDD3. Since TCRdb gives no J gene, matching the DNA to germline was used here to assign it. V lost 0 bases and J lost 0; bases outside the gene matches: 29. Germline V CDR1 and CDR2: GEAIGNYY, EKD. The CDR3 sequence is 24 residues long. The CDR3 loop is CACDTVGPTPPSGGPPPYTDKLIF. The CDR3 DNA sequence: TGTGCCTGTGACACCGTCGGTCCTACACCACCATCTGGGGGACCCCCCCCGTACACCGATAAACTCATCTTT.

At least ten counts were recorded for this clone. The same CDR3 also results from other DNA sequences found in this sample. The V gene is TRDV1, the J gene TRDJ1, with 10 bases fitting TRDD3. The CDR3 is 16 amino acids. The trim removed 0 bases at V and 5 bases at J, leaving 6 bases unmatched. Germline V gene lookup returns CDR1 TSWWSYY and CDR2 QGS. The chain's CDR3 is CALGELAWGIDDKLIF. As DNA, the CDR3 is TGTGCTCTTGGGGAACTAGCCTGGGGGATAGATGATAAACTCATCTTT.